Below, one T cell receptor (beta chain) is given with its context. Its antigen is currently unknown. The data belong to a study of beta chain features in type 1 diabetes. Markers CD45RO/CCR7/CD25/CD127/CD95/CD27 served to sort CD4+ naive, central memory, regulatory and stem cell-like memory cells. Sort purity for all populations was recorded as exceeding 98%. Expressed TCRB transcripts were sequenced, since all the RNA that had been isolated was reverse transcribed. The protocol was immunoSEQ multiplex PCR, while the TCRdb copy is restricted to in-frame clones and leaves out a portion. The sample includes about 160,000 clones, 6.5% to 10% of them seen just once. V lost 6 bases, J lost 5 bases, and 15 bases lay in between. This CDR3 has 14 residues. Germline V gene lookup returns CDR1 LNHDA and CDR2 SQIVND (reference sequence). Whole-study results and caveats: There was a moderate but significant shortening of TCRB CDR3s in all four CD4+ subsets of Type 1 diabetes patients. Any PCR bias toward short templates would affect both groups alike.

This sequence originates from a woman under 30 with type 1 diabetes. The rearrangement uses TRBV19 and TRBJ2-3; no reliable D call. Sequenced: central memory CD4+ T cells from blood. CDR3 sequence: CASRRSPSEDTQYF. The CDR3 DNA reads as TGTGCCAGTAGGAGGTCCCCGTCTGAAGATACGCAGTATTTT.